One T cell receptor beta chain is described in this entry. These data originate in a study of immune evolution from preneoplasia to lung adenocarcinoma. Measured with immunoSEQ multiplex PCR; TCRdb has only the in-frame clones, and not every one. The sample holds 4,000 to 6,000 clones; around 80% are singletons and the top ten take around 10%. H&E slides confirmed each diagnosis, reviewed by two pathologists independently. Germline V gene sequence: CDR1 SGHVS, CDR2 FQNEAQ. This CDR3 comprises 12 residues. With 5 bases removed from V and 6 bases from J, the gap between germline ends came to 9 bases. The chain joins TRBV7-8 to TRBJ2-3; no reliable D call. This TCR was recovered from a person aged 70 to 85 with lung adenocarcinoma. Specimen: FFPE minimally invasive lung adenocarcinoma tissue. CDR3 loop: CASSHPRDTQYF. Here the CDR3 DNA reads TGTGCCAGCAGCCACCCGCGGGATACGCAGTATTTT.